This is a list of T cell receptor beta chains from one sample in a study of blood T cells in healthy people across ages. TCRdb recomputed calls from the 5' RACE reads with MiXCR, one row per CDR3 protein. The sample yields over a million distinct CDR3 sequences, roughly 45% seen once. Sequencing was carried out using blood. These receptor sequences come from a woman between 18 and 29 years old in good health. Both conserved end residues are part of each CDR3. A D gene is named only where the DNA matches it firmly. Clone sizes are given selectively: once, few, many, or a class where the clone is expanded.

d_call: .; v_call: TRBV5-5; clone_size: .; j_call: TRBJ1-1; cdr3_aa: CASSDYWDTEAFF; cdr3_nt: TGTGCCAGCAGCGACTACTGGGACACTGAAGCTTTCTTT
d_call: .; v_call: TRBV7-6; clone_size: .; j_call: TRBJ1-2; cdr3_aa: CASSPNPGLPVDGYTF; cdr3_nt: TGTGCCAGCAGCCCGAACCCGGGACTGCCGGTGGATGGCTACACCTTC
d_call: .; v_call: TRBV15; clone_size: .; j_call: TRBJ1-2; cdr3_aa: CATSPRGPYGYTF; cdr3_nt: TGTGCCACCAGCCCTCGGGGCCCCTATGGCTACACCTTC
d_call: .; v_call: TRBV15; clone_size: .; j_call: TRBJ1-2; cdr3_aa: CATQQTGLYYGYTF; cdr3_nt: TGTGCCACGCAACAGACAGGCCTGTACTATGGCTACACCTTC
d_call: .; v_call: TRBV14; clone_size: .; j_call: TRBJ2-5; cdr3_aa: CASSNQRGRGQYF; cdr3_nt: TGTGCCAGCAGTAACCAACGGGGCCGTGGGCAGTACTTC
d_call: TRBD2; v_call: TRBV5-1; clone_size: few; j_call: TRBJ2-3; cdr3_aa: CASNGGEGDTQYF; cdr3_nt: TGCGCCAGCAACGGGGGGGAGGGAGATACGCAGTATTTT
d_call: .; v_call: TRBV9; clone_size: .; j_call: TRBJ2-1; cdr3_aa: CASSGQHENEQFF; cdr3_nt: TGTGCCAGCAGCGGACAGCATGAGAATGAGCAGTTCTTC
d_call: .; v_call: TRBV24-1; clone_size: few; j_call: TRBJ1-2; cdr3_aa: CATSDSRLGGPVGYGYTF; cdr3_nt: TGTGCCACCAGTGATTCACGTTTGGGCGGGCCGGTTGGCTATGGCTACACCTTC
d_call: TRBD2; v_call: TRBV25-1; clone_size: .; j_call: TRBJ2-3; cdr3_aa: CASGEGTNGYTDTQYF; cdr3_nt: TGTGCCAGCGGTGAGGGGACTAACGGCTACACAGATACGCAGTATTTT
d_call: .; v_call: TRBV5-1; clone_size: .; j_call: TRBJ2-4; cdr3_aa: CASGLVEGRWNIQYF; cdr3_nt: TGCGCCAGCGGCTTGGTAGAAGGGCGGTGGAACATTCAGTACTTC
d_call: .; v_call: TRBV7-2; clone_size: many; j_call: TRBJ2-7; cdr3_aa: CASSLARDGAYEQYF; cdr3_nt: TGTGCCAGCAGCTTAGCCCGGGACGGCGCCTACGAGCAGTACTTC
d_call: TRBD2; v_call: TRBV15; clone_size: few; j_call: TRBJ2-3; cdr3_aa: CATSSLAESTDTQYF; cdr3_nt: TGTGCCACCAGCTCACTAGCGGAGAGCACAGATACGCAGTATTTT
d_call: TRBD2; v_call: TRBV7-2; clone_size: .; j_call: TRBJ2-5; cdr3_aa: CASSLLAGGPGAETQYF; cdr3_nt: TGTGCCAGCAGCTTACTCGCGGGAGGGCCTGGAGCCGAGACCCAGTACTTC
d_call: TRBD1; v_call: TRBV5-1; clone_size: .; j_call: TRBJ1-1; cdr3_aa: CVSSSPPGTGNTEAFF; cdr3_nt: TGCGTCAGCAGCTCCCCTCCCGGGACAGGGAACACTGAAGCTTTCTTT
d_call: .; v_call: TRBV7-2; clone_size: few; j_call: TRBJ2-1; cdr3_aa: CASSLVRGSSNEQFF; cdr3_nt: TGTGCCAGCAGCTTAGTCCGGGGGTCCTCCAATGAGCAGTTCTTC
d_call: TRBD2; v_call: TRBV7-2; clone_size: .; j_call: TRBJ2-5; cdr3_aa: CASSLAGGTQGETQYF; cdr3_nt: TGTGCCAGCAGCTTAGCGGGAGGGACCCAAGGAGAGACCCAGTACTTC
d_call: .; v_call: TRBV12-3/TRBV12-4; clone_size: .; j_call: TRBJ2-7; cdr3_aa: CASSPRRGSYNEQYF; cdr3_nt: TGTGCCAGCAGTCCCCGGCGGGGTTCCTACAATGAGCAGTACTTC
d_call: .; v_call: TRBV29-1; clone_size: many; j_call: TRBJ2-1; cdr3_aa: CSVEGTRLNEQFF; cdr3_nt: TGCAGCGTTGAAGGTACCAGACTCAATGAGCAGTTCTTC
d_call: .; v_call: TRBV7-2; clone_size: few; j_call: TRBJ2-3; cdr3_aa: CASSLAERGPDTQYF; cdr3_nt: TGTGCCAGCAGCTTAGCGGAAAGGGGCCCAGATACGCAGTATTTT
d_call: .; v_call: TRBV7-2; clone_size: .; j_call: TRBJ2-7; cdr3_aa: CASSPRHSYEQYF; cdr3_nt: TGTGCCAGCAGCCCTCGTCACTCCTACGAGCAGTACTTT
d_call: .; v_call: TRBV4-1; clone_size: few; j_call: TRBJ2-7; cdr3_aa: CASSQDLLLGEQYF; cdr3_nt: TGCGCCAGCAGCCAAGATTTGCTACTTGGCGAGCAGTACTTC
d_call: TRBD2; v_call: TRBV4-1; clone_size: .; j_call: TRBJ2-7; cdr3_aa: CASSPPGTSGTQQYF; cdr3_nt: TGCGCCAGCAGCCCCCCCGGGACTAGCGGGACTCAGCAGTACTTC
d_call: TRBD1; v_call: TRBV6-1; clone_size: .; j_call: TRBJ1-5; cdr3_aa: CASRTDRGSNQPQHF; cdr3_nt: TGTGCCAGCAGGACGGACAGGGGTAGCAATCAGCCCCAGCATTTT
d_call: .; v_call: TRBV9; clone_size: .; j_call: TRBJ2-5; cdr3_aa: CASSVGGLAETQYF; cdr3_nt: TGTGCCAGCAGCGTAGGTGGGCTAGCAGAGACCCAGTACTTC
d_call: .; v_call: TRBV11-2; clone_size: .; j_call: TRBJ1-1; cdr3_aa: CASSLGGRNAEAFF; cdr3_nt: TGTGCCAGCAGCTTGGGGGGTCGGAACGCTGAAGCTTTCTTT
d_call: .; v_call: TRBV11-2; clone_size: .; j_call: TRBJ2-7; cdr3_aa: CASSYDGTFNEQYF; cdr3_nt: TGTGCCAGCAGTTATGACGGGACTTTTAATGAGCAGTACTTC
d_call: .; v_call: TRBV12-3/TRBV12-4; clone_size: few; j_call: TRBJ2-7; cdr3_aa: CASRRDYLEQYF; cdr3_nt: TGTGCCAGCAGAAGGGATTATCTCGAGCAGTACTTC
d_call: TRBD1; v_call: TRBV6-5; clone_size: few; j_call: TRBJ1-2; cdr3_aa: CASSYTGEAYGYTF; cdr3_nt: TGTGCCAGCAGTTACACAGGGGAGGCCTATGGCTACACCTTC
d_call: .; v_call: TRBV6-1; clone_size: .; j_call: TRBJ2-7; cdr3_aa: CASSETHRAYEQYF; cdr3_nt: TGTGCCAGCAGTGAAACCCACAGGGCCTACGAGCAGTACTTC
d_call: .; v_call: TRBV20-1; clone_size: few; j_call: TRBJ2-1; cdr3_aa: CSAPIFNEQFF; cdr3_nt: TGCAGTGCTCCAATCTTTAATGAGCAGTTCTTC
d_call: TRBD1; v_call: TRBV4-1; clone_size: .; j_call: TRBJ1-2; cdr3_aa: CASSQEGQGAVNYGYTF; cdr3_nt: TGCGCCAGCAGCCAAGAGGGACAGGGGGCGGTAAACTATGGCTACACCTTC
d_call: .; v_call: TRBV11-2; clone_size: .; j_call: TRBJ1-2; cdr3_aa: CASSLGSLYGYTF; cdr3_nt: TGTGCCAGCAGCTTAGGCAGTCTTTATGGCTACACCTTC
d_call: .; v_call: TRBV6-6; clone_size: .; j_call: TRBJ1-1; cdr3_aa: CASSHLGQLNTEAFF; cdr3_nt: TGTGCCAGCAGTCACTTAGGACAGCTGAACACTGAAGCTTTCTTT
d_call: .; v_call: TRBV3-1; clone_size: .; j_call: TRBJ2-7; cdr3_aa: CASSQEEYTYEQYF; cdr3_nt: TGTGCCAGCAGCCAAGAAGAATACACCTACGAGCAGTACTTC
d_call: .; v_call: TRBV7-8; clone_size: .; j_call: TRBJ2-7; cdr3_aa: CAGSLGPQGHEQYF; cdr3_nt: TGTGCCGGCAGCTTAGGCCCCCAGGGCCACGAGCAGTACTTC